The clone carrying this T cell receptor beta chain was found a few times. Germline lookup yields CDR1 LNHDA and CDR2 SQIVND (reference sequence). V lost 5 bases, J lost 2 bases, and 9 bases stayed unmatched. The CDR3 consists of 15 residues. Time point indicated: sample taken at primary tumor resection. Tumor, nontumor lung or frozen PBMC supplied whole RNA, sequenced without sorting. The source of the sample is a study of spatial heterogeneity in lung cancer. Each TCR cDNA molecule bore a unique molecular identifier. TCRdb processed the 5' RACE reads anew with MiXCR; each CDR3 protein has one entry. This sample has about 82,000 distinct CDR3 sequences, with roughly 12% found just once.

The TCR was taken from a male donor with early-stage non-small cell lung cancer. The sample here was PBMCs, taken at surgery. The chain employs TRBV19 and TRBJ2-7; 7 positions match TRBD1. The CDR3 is CASSLSTDRAYEQYF. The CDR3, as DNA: TGTGCCAGTAGTTTATCCACCGACAGGGCCTACGAGCAGTACTTC. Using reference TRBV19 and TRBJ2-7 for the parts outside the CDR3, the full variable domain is DGGITQSPKYLFRKEGQNVTLSCEQNLNHDAMYWYRQDPGQGLRLIYYSQIVNDFQKGDIAEGYSVSREKKESFPLTVTSAQKNPTAFYLCASSLSTDRAYEQYFGPGTRLTVT.